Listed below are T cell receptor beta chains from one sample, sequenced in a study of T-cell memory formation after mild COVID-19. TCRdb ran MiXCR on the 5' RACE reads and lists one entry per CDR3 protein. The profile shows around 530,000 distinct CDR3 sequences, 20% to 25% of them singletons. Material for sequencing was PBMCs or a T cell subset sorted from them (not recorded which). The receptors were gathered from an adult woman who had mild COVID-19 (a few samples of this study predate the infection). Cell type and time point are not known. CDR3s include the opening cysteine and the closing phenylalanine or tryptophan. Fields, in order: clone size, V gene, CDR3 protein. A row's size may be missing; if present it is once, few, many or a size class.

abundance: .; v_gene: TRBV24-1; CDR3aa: CATSDFRRTGPGGELFF
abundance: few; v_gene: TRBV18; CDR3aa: CASSRGASGSTHEQFF
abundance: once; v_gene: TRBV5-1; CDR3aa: CASQSGGNTEAFF
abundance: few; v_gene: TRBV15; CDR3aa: CATSGYSGSSYNEQFF
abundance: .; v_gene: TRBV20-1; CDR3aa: CSARDAYRGDEQFF
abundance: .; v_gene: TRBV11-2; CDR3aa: CASSLEPRGNYEQYF
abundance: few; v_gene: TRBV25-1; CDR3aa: CASSAPLDLTDTQYF
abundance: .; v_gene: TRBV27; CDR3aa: CASSQYSGGLANEQFF
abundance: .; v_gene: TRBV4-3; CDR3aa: CASRQASGDTGELFF
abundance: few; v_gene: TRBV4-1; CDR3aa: CASSQERHRTPVAYEQYF
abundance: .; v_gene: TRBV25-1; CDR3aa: CASSELMGGYTF
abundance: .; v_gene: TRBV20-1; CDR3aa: CSATRQGARGYTF
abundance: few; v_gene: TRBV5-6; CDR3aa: CASSFASRTYEQYF
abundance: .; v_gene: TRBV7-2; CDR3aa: CASSVPAWDRGSAEQYF
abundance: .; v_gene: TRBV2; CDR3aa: CASSEALLREAPYNEQFF
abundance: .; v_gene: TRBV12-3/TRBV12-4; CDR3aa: CASSLGSGYEQYF
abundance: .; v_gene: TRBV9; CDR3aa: CASSPNAAGGLYNEQFF
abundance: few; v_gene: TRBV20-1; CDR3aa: CSARHRDRGYEQYF
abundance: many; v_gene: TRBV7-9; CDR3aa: CASSPPGLHTDTQYF
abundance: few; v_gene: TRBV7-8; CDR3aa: CASSLVGNRETNYGYTF
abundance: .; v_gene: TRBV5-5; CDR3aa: CASSYDPGQGNYGYTF
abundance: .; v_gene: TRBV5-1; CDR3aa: CASSPGRPSGNTIYF
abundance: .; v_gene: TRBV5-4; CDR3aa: CASSSSGGRGGTDTQYF
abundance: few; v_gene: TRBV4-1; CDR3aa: CASSQEVSGGVETQYF
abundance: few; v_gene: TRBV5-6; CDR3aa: CASSTTSGLSYEQYF
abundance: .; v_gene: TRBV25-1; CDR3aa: CASSAGYYGYTF
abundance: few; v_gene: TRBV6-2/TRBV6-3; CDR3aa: CASRRIGYQYNEQFF
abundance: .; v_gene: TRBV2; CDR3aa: CASSAERTSGGSQYF
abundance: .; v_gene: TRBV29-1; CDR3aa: CSAKDRLYGYTF
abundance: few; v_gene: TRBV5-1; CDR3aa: CASSLGRTRSYEQYF
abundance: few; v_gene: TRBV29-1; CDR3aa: CSGSRKAEGHEQFF
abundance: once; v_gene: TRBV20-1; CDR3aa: CSAGRSYEQYF
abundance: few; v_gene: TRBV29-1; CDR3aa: CSAKSDNNSPLHF
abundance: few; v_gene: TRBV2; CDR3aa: CASSALGTDTQYF
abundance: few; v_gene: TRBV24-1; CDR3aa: CATSDMGQNIQYF
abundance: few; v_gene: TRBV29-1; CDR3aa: CSVEKAGGNLYEQYF
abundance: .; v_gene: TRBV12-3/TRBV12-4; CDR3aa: CASRSTRPTGANQPQHF
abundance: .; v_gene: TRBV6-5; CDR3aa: CASSYDSNTEAFF
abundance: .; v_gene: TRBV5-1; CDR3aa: CASTSGGASTDTQYF
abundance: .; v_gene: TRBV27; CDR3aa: CASSAGRTYNEQFF
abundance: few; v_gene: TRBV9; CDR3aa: CASSVGQPTDEQYF
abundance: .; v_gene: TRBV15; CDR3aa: CATSRSRDIHGSLKEYF
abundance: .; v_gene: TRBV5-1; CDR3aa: CASSQRTSGRRGTDTQYF
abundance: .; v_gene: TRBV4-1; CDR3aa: CASSHRDRGLNQPQHF
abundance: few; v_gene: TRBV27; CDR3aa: CASSLSGGRFYGYTF
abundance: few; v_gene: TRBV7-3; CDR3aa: CASSLFGQEAFF
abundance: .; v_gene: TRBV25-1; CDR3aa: CASSDPRRAGETQYF
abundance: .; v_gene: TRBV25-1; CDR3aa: CASSDPGQGAEDTQYF
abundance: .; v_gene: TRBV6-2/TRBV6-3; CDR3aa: CASSYWREKETQYF
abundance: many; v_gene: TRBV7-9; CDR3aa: CASSLVASTDTQYF
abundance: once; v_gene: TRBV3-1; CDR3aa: CASSPPGETDYGYTF
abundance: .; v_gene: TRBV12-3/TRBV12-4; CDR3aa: CASSFGLAGALIEGNTQYF
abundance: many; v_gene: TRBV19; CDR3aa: CASSMGGELFF
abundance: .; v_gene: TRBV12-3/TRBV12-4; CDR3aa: CASKRTGLMNTEAFF
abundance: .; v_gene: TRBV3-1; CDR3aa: CASSRLPGELETQYF